This T cell receptor (beta chain) emerged from a study of T cells in Graves' hyperthyroidism and ophthalmopathy. Whole-study context: Sampling of peripheral blood happened at initial diagnosis, prior to any treatment.

There were TCR beta CDR3 regions amplified from RNA transcripts. A set of HTBI primers served as the primers for a first-round RT-PCR of the TCR CDR3. TCRdb reprocessed the multiplex PCR reads via MiXCR and lists one record per CDR3 protein. The sample gives 750,000 to 950,000 distinct CDR3 sequences, roughly 37% of which show up once; 7.5% to 9.5% is in the top ten. An absence of ophthalmopathy progression within 18 months meant stable Graves' hyperthyroidism. Clinical symptoms, serum thyroxine and TRAb, thyroid ultrasound and orbital computed tomography were used for the diagnoses. PBMCs were derived from about 10 ml fresh peripheral blood. The clonotype was recovered from a young man with Graves' hyperthyroidism. The specimen was blood.

CDR3 sequence reads: CASSVGFVSSGRAHNTGELFF. CDR3 nucleotide sequence: TGTGCCAGCAGCGTAGGTTTTGTGTCTAGCGGGAGGGCCCATAACACCGGGGAGCTGTTTTTT. The chain uses TRBV9 and TRBJ2-2; 12 bases line up with TRBD2. Unmatched junction bases numbered 14, after V lost 0 bases and J lost 2 bases. The germline gives CDR1 SGDLS, CDR2 YYNGEE. The CDR3 has 21 residues.